What follows describes a single TCR beta chain. The CDR3 sequence is 15 residues long. V trimming: 1 base; J trimming: 5 bases; junction bases outside the gene matches: 7. Looked up from germline, CDR1 is LNHNV and CDR2 is YYDKDF (reference sequence). This specimen belongs to a study of shared clonotypes between healthy human individuals. Each cell subset's genomic DNA was divided evenly among several immunoSEQ plates. About 30,000 T cell genomes, or 200 to 250 ng DNA, went into the sorted-subset replicate PCRs. Clones were sequenced by immunoSEQ multiplex PCR, and TCRdb holds only the in-frame ones, with some missing. This sample has 2.3 million or so clones, with more than 85% found just once.

J is TRBJ2-5 and V is TRBV15; 7 nucleotides line up with TRBD1. The TCR originated in a young man in good health. Some clones in this sample may be carry-over from other donors' samples. Specimen: naive CD4+ T cells from PBMCs. Subset: CD45RA+ positively selected. The CDR3 nucleotides read TGTGCCACCAGCAGAGGACAGGGCGATGGGGAGACCCAGTACTTC. Amino acid sequence: CATSRGQGDGETQYF.